The 3 T cell receptor beta chains below were found in one sample sequenced in a study of T cells in Graves' hyperthyroidism and ophthalmopathy. Researchers took RNA transcripts and amplified the TCR beta CDR3 regions from them. TCR CDR3 underwent first-round RT-PCR with the HTBI primer set. TCRdb analysed the multiplex PCR reads with MiXCR anew, one entry per CDR3 protein. The sample has about 640,000 distinct CDR3 sequences, under 25% seen once. The sample taken for sequencing was blood. The origin of the receptors is a man aged 25 to 45 with Graves' ophthalmopathy.

The rearrangement uses TRBV20-1 and TRBJ2-5, with TRBD2 matching 14 bases. This CDR3 is 16 amino acids long. V lost 0 bases, J lost 5 bases, and 5 bases stayed unmatched. Germline V gene lookup returns CDR1 DFQATT and CDR2 SNEGSKA (reference sequence). CDR3 region: CSAREGTSGSAETQYF. The CDR3 DNA is TGCAGTGCTAGAGAAGGGACTAGCGGGAGCGCGGAGACCCAGTACTTC.

The chain joins TRBV9 to TRBJ1-6, with TRBD1 matching 7 bases. Germline V gene lookup returns CDR1 SGDLS and CDR2 YYNGEE. Trimming at V came to 4 bases and at J to 8 bases, leaving 9 bases not matched to a gene. This CDR3 region has 15 residues. The CDR3 nucleotides are TGTGCCAGCAGCCCTGGGACAGCTAAGGATTCACCCCTCCACTTT. Translated: CASSPGTAKDSPLHF.

The table lists this clonotype with a few counts. This sequence joins TRBV5-4 and TRBJ1-1, with 7 bases matching TRBD1. The J segment lost 0 bases and the V segment lost 4 bases, leaving 6 bases of the junction unmatched. CDR3 size: 15 residues. Germline V lookup: CDR1 SGHNT, CDR2 YYREEE (reference sequence). Here the CDR3 reads CASSATGTLNTEAFF. The DNA of the CDR3 is TGTGCCAGCAGCGCGACAGGGACTCTGAACACTGAAGCTTTCTTT.